This T cell receptor beta chain was sequenced in a study of blood T cell repertoires in COVID-19. As handled by the study authors: Reference gene primer amplification gave estimated nucleated cell counts. Produced via immunoSEQ multiplex PCR; TCRdb's table is partial and in-frame only. From that table come the V and J calls and clone size; the DNA was used to work out D and trimming. The sample consists of 300,000 to 450,000 clones, around 89% of them appearing once. Residents of about two dozen US areas, aged roughly 18 to 89 years, made up the participants. Participants were placed into cohorts based on the clinical history they reported. V was pared by 8 bases and J by 8 bases, with 18 bases between. The length of the CDR3 is 13 residues. In its sample, this clone was seen a few times.

Sequencing was performed on PBMCs or T cells enriched from blood (not recorded which). This rearrangement joins TRBV12-3 or TRBV12-4 to TRBJ1-2, with D possibly TRBD1 on 5 matching bases. The receptor comes from a woman younger than 35 who had recovered from COVID-19. CDR3 in DNA: TGTGCCAGCCGCGCCCCGGGGGAGGGGGGCTACACCTTC. This encodes CASRAPGEGGYTF.